The 23 T cell receptor beta chains in this list originate from one sample, sequenced in a study of blood T cell repertoires in COVID-19. Sequenced by immunoSEQ multiplex PCR; TCRdb stores in-frame clones only, minus some. The sample lists 150,000 to 200,000 clones, roughly 89% occurring once. The sequenced material came from peripheral blood. The receptors were gathered from a human donor in a cohort sampled during active COVID-19.

V and J are TRBV9 and TRBJ2-1; TRBD1 might be the D (7 bases). Germline V gives CDR1 SGDLS, CDR2 YYNGEE. CDR3 length equals 16 residues. V lost 0 bases and J lost 7, with 17 bases in between. The CDR3 sequence is CASSVELSAGGNEQFF. The CDR3 DNA is TGTGCCAGCAGCGTAGAGCTCTCGGCAGGGGGGAATGAGCAGTTCTTC.

The V gene is TRBV5-1, the J gene TRBJ1-6; unclear D gene. The V end lost 0 bases, the J end lost 10 bases, and 8 bases lay between the germline ends. The CDR3 is 13 amino acids. Germline CDR1 reads SGHRS; CDR2 reads YFSETQ. CDR3: CASSLARESPLHF. CDR3 bases: TGCGCCAGCAGCTTGGCGAGGGAGTCACCCCTCCACTTT.

This sequence joins TRBV4-2 and TRBJ1-4; maybe TRBD1 (5 bases). V was trimmed by 0 bases and J by 4 bases, leaving 9 bases between them. The CDR3 is 15 residues long. Germline V lookup: CDR1 LGHNA, CDR2 YNFKEQ. The CDR3 here is CASSQEAQGNEKLFF. CDR3 coding DNA: TGTGCCAGCAGCCAAGAGGCCCAGGGTAATGAAAAACTGTTTTTT.

The table lists this clone with a count of one. The chain has TRBV18 and TRBJ2-7, with 7 bases aligning to TRBD2. CDR1 KGHSH and CDR2 LQKENI come from the germline V gene. After removal of 6 bases from V and 2 bases from J, the junction contained 7 bases not matched to a gene. The CDR3 consists of 14 residues. CDR3 protein: CASSRASGTYEQYF. The CDR3 nucleotides read TGTGCCAGCTCCAGGGCTAGCGGAACCTACGAGCAGTACTTC.

The rearrangement links TRBV30 to TRBJ2-7; D unresolved. The CDR3 sequence is 11 residues long. Germline CDR1 is GTSNPN and CDR2 is SVGIG (reference sequence). The V end lost 1 base, the J end lost 4 bases, and 5 bases lay between the germline ends. This CDR3 reads CAWSEQYEQYF. CDR3 DNA sequence: TGTGCCTGGAGTGAACAGTACGAGCAGTACTTC. The whole variable domain, filled in from reference TRBV30 and TRBJ2-7, reads SQTIHQWPATLVQPVGSPLSLECTVEGTSNPNLYWYRQAAGRGLQLLFYSVGIGQISSEVPQNLSASRPQDRQFILSSKKLLLSDSGFYLCAWSEQYEQYFGPGTRLTVT.

This chain joins TRBV5-6 and TRBJ2-2; D is possibly TRBD2 (5 bases). V dropped 0 bases and J dropped 0 bases, with 6 bases sitting between them. CDR3 length: 15 residues. CDR1 and CDR2 from the germline V gene are SGHDT and YYEEEE. CDR3 residues: CASSLGLTNTGELFF. CDR3 nucleotide sequence: TGTGCCAGCAGCTTGGGACTAACGAACACCGGGGAGCTGTTTTTT.

The chain is built from TRBV7-2 and TRBJ1-1; tentative D call: TRBD1 (5 bases). The CDR3 extends over 14 amino acids. V lost 5 bases to trimming and J lost 6 bases, with 16 bases between them. Germline V gene sequence: CDR1 SGHTA, CDR2 FQGNSA. The CDR3 spells CASSNVARAPEAFF. The DNA for the CDR3 is TGTGCCAGCAGCAACGTCGCCAGGGCCCCTGAAGCTTTCTTT.

This chain joins TRBV12-2 and TRBJ2-7; the D segment call TRBD1 is taken from the table without a DNA check. TRBV12-2 is flagged as a pseudogene. This CDR3 has 17 amino acids. The CDR3, as DNA: TGTGCAAGTCGCCCGGACTCAGTAGGGGGCCGGACCTACGAGCAGTACTTC. Its translation: CASRPDSVGGRTYEQYF.

The chain joins TRBV19 to TRBJ2-1; D may be TRBD1 (6 bases). The germline V gene has CDR1 LNHDA and CDR2 SQIVND (reference sequence). The CDR3 covers 14 residues. Between the trimmed V and J ends, which lost 2 bases and 8 bases, there was a span of 13 bases. CDR3 in DNA: TGTGCCAGTAGTATAACGGGCAGGGGTGATGAGCAGTTCTTC. Amino acids: CASSITGRGDEQFF.

The V and J genes are TRBV9 and TRBJ2-5, with TRBD2 identical over 12 bases. The CDR3 is made up of 19 amino acids. Losses at the gene ends were 0 bases for V and 1 base for J; bases not matched to a gene: 10. Germline V gene lookup returns CDR1 SGDLS and CDR2 YYNGEE. The CDR3 coding sequence is TGTGCCAGCAGCGTAGCAATGACTAGCGGGAGTCCCGGCCAAGAGACCCAGTACTTC. This encodes CASSVAMTSGSPGQETQYF.

Comments on this clone: Other nucleotide sequences in the sample specify the same CDR3. The V gene is TRBV30, the J gene TRBJ2-5; TRBD1 might be the D (6 bases). The CDR3 is 14 residues long. V was trimmed by 0 bases and J by 2 bases, leaving 10 bases between them. Germline CDR1 reads GTSNPN; CDR2 reads SVGIG (reference sequence). The CDR3 DNA follows: TGTGCCTGGAGTGTACAGGGCGGGCAAGAGACCCAGTACTTC. It is translated as CAWSVQGGQETQYF.

The genes are TRBV4-1 and TRBJ2-7; D possibly corresponds to TRBD2 (7 bases). The CDR3 has 18 amino acids. Per germline, CDR1 MGHRA and CDR2 YSYEKL. V was shortened by 1 base and J by 1 base, with 20 bases between the two germline ends. The CDR3 region is CASSQVGGGPRGSYEQYF. The CDR3 DNA is TGCGCCAGCAGCCAAGTCGGGGGAGGGCCAAGGGGGTCCTACGAGCAGTACTTC.

This chain links TRBV28 with TRBJ2-7; 8 positions agree with TRBD2. J lost 6 bases, V lost 6 bases, and 7 bases had no gene match. This CDR3 has 13 amino acids. The germline V gene has CDR1 MDHEN and CDR2 SYDVKM. The CDR3: CASRSGSRGEQYF. CDR3 DNA sequence: TGTGCCAGCAGGAGCGGGAGTAGGGGCGAGCAGTACTTC. The entire variable domain, with the rest obtained from reference TRBV28 and TRBJ2-7, is as follows: DVKVTQSSRYLVKRTGEKVFLECVQDMDHENMFWYRQDPGLGLRLIYFSYDVKMKEKGDIPEGYSVSREKKERFSLILESASTNQTSMYLCASRSGSRGEQYFGPGTRLTVT.

This chain connects TRBV19 to TRBJ2-4, with TRBD1 matching over 8 bases. The CDR3 totals 16 residues. Germline V gives CDR1 LNHDA, CDR2 SQIVND (reference sequence). V dropped 4 bases and J dropped 0; count of bases not matched to a gene: 5. The CDR3 loop is CASSTGQALAKNIQYF. The CDR3 DNA sequence: TGTGCCAGTAGTACGGGACAGGCTCTAGCCAAAAACATTCAGTACTTC.

V usage is TRBV28 and J usage is TRBJ1-1; D gene ambiguous. CDR3 size: 14 residues. Germline-derived CDR1 and CDR2 are MDHEN and SYDVKM. Trimming pared 4 bases from V and 3 bases from J, leaving 12 bases between. The DNA of the CDR3 is TGTGCCAGCAGTTCGGAGGGTACCTACACTGAAGCTTTCTTT. It specifies CASSSEGTYTEAFF.

The V gene is TRBV15, the J gene TRBJ2-3, with 9 bases lining up with TRBD1. CDR1 is LNHNV and CDR2 is YYDKDF in the germline V gene (reference sequence). Trimming removed 0 bases from V and 1 base from J; junction bases left unmatched: 17. The CDR3 has 21 residues. CDR3 sequence reads: CATSRDSGTGKDYRRTDTQYF. The CDR3 DNA follows: TGTGCCACCAGCAGAGATAGTGGGACAGGGAAAGATTATCGGCGCACAGATACGCAGTATTTT.

The V and J genes are TRBV5-1 and TRBJ2-5, with a tentative D call TRBD2 (5 bases). CDR3 size: 17 residues. Trimming shortened V by 0 bases and J by 4 bases, and 19 bases separated the two germline ends. The germline CDR1 and CDR2 sequences are SGHRS and YFSETQ. CDR3 DNA: TGCGCCAGCAGCTTGGGATTCCGTTCCGGTCGGGGAGAGACCCAGTACTTC. As protein: CASSLGFRSGRGETQYF.

CDR3 loop: CASSPRRPSGANVLTF. The CDR3 nucleotides read TGTGCCAGTAGTCCGCGGAGGCCCTCTGGGGCCAACGTCCTGACTTTC. The chain couples TRBV19 to TRBJ2-6; TRBD2 is a possible D gene (5 bases). Germline loops: CDR1 LNHDA, CDR2 SQIVND (reference sequence). V dropped 5 bases and J dropped 0 bases, with 11 bases sitting between them. The CDR3 contains 16 residues.

The V and J genes are TRBV5-1 and TRBJ1-1, with 8 positions matching TRBD1. V lost 3 bases and J lost 7; bases outside the gene matches: 11. The CDR3 length is 15 residues. In germline, CDR1 is SGHRS, CDR2 YFSETQ. Written as DNA, the CDR3 is TGCGCCAGCAGCTCGACGAATACAGGGGGTGTTGAAGCTTTCTTT. This sequence encodes CASSSTNTGGVEAFF.

J is TRBJ2-7 and V is TRBV7-8, with D tentatively TRBD1 (6 bases). This CDR3 comprises 13 residues. The germline gives CDR1 SGHVS, CDR2 FQNEAQ. Trimming stripped 4 bases from V and 0 bases from J, with 7 bases between. The CDR3 loop reads CASSWTVSYEQYF. DNA of the CDR3: TGTGCCAGCAGCTGGACAGTCTCCTACGAGCAGTACTTC.

V and J are TRBV7-6 and TRBJ2-5; TRBD2 matches at 8 bases. Germline-derived CDR1 and CDR2 are SGHVS and FNYEAQ. CDR3 length equals 16 residues. The V gene end was trimmed by 7 bases and the J gene end by 3 bases; junction bases not matched to a gene: 13. The CDR3 DNA sequence: TGTGCCAGCAACCCCGGGGGGGGTTCGGGAAAAGAGACCCAGTACTTC. It yields the protein CASNPGGGSGKETQYF.

CDR3 in DNA: TGTGCCTGGAGTGTAAGTGTGATGCAGGGCGGAAGCACTGAAGCTTTCTTT. It codes for CAWSVSVMQGGSTEAFF. The chain is built from TRBV30 and TRBJ1-1, with D perhaps matching TRBD1 (5 bases). CDR1 GTSNPN and CDR2 SVGIG come from the germline V gene (reference sequence). The CDR3 loop spans 17 amino acids. V was shortened by 0 bases and J by 4 bases, with 21 bases between the two germline ends.

This clone appeared once. The genes are TRBV2 and TRBJ2-6; TRBD1 matches 8 bases. With V trimmed by 6 bases and J by 0 bases, 10 bases remained unmatched. This CDR3 region has 18 residues. Germline V gene data show CDR1 as SNHLY and CDR2 as FYNNEI. The CDR3 here is CASRDRTGRASGANVLTF. DNA of the CDR3: TGTGCCAGCAGGGATAGGACAGGGCGCGCCTCTGGGGCCAACGTCCTGACTTTC.